This paragraph reports one T cell receptor (beta chain). The entry originates in a study of beta chain features in type 1 diabetes. Germline V gives CDR1 SQVTM, CDR2 ANQGSEA. V dropped 7 bases and J dropped 8; count of bases not matched to a gene: 11. This CDR3 region has 14 residues. Reverse transcription of all isolated RNA meant that expressed TCRB transcripts were sequenced. There were about 3.5 million reads on average in the naive, central memory and regulatory T cell samples. Assay used: immunoSEQ multiplex PCR; TCRdb lists only in-frame clones, some missing. The data contain roughly 400,000 clones, more than 13% of them seen just once; the ten biggest clones take up about 0.018%.

Sequencing was carried out using naive CD4+ T cells from blood. This clonotype was sampled from a woman aged 18-29 years in good health. This chain links TRBV29-1 with TRBJ2-1, with TRBD2 matching over 10 bases. The DNA for the CDR3 is TGCAGCGCCAAACCGGGACTAGCGACCGATGAGCAGTTCTTC. This translates into CSAKPGLATDEQFF.